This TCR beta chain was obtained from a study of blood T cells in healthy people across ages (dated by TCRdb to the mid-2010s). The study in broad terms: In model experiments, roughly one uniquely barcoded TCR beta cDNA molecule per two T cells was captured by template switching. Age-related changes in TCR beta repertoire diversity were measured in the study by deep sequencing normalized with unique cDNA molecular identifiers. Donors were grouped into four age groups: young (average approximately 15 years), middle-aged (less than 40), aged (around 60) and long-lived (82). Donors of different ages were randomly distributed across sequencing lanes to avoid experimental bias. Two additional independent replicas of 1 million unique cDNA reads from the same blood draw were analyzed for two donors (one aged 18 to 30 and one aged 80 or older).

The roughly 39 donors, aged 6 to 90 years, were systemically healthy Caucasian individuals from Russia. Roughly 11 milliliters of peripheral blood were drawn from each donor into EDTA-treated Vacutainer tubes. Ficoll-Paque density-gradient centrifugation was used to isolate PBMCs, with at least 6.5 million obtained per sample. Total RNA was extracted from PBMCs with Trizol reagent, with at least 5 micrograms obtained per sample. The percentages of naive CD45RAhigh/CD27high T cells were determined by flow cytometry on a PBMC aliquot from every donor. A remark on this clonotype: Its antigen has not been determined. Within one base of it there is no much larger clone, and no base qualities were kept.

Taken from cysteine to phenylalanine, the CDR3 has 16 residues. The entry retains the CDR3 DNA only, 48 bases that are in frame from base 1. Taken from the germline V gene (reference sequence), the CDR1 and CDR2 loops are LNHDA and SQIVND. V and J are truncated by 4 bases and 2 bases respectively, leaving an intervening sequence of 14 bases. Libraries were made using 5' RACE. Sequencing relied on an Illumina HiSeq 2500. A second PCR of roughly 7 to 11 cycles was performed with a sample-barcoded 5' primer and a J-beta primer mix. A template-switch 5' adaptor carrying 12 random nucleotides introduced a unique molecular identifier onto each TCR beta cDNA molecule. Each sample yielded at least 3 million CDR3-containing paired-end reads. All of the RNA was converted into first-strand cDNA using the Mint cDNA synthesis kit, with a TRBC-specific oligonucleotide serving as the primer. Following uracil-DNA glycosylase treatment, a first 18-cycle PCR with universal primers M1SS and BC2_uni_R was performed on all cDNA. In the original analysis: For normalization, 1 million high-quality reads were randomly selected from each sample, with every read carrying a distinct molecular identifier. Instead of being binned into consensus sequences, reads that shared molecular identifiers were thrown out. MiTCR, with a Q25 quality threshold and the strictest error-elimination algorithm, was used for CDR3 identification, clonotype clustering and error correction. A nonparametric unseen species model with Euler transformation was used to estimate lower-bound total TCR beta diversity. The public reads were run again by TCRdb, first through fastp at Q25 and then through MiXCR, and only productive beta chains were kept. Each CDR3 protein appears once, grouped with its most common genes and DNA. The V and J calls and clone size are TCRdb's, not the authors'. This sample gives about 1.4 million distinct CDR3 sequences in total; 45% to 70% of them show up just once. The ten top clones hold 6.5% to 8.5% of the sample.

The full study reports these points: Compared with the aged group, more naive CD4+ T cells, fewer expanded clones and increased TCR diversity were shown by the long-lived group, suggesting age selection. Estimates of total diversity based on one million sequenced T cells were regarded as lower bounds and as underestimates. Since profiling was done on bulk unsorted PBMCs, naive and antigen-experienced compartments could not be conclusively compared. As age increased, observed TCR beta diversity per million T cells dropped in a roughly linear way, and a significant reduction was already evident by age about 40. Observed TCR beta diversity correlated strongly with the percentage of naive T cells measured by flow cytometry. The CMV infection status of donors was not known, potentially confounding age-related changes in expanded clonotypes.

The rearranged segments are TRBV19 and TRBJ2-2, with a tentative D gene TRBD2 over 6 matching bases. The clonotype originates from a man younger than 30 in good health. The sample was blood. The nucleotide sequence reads TGTGCCAGTAGTAGGCAGGGACTCGTTAACACCGGGGAGCTGTTTTTT. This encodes CASSRQGLVNTGELFF.